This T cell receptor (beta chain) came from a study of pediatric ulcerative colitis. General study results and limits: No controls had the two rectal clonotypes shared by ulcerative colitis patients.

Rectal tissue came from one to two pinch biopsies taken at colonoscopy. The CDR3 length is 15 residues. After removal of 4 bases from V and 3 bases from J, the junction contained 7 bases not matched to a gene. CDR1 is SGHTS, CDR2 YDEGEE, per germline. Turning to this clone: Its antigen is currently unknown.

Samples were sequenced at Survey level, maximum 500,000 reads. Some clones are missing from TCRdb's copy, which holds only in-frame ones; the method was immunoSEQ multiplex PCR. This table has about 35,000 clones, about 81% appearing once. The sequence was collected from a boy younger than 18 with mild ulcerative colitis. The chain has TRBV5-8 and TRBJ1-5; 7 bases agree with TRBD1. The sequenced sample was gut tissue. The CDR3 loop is CASSRSGTVNQPQHF. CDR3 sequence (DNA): TGTGCCAGCAGCAGATCCGGGACAGTCAATCAGCCCCAGCATTTT.